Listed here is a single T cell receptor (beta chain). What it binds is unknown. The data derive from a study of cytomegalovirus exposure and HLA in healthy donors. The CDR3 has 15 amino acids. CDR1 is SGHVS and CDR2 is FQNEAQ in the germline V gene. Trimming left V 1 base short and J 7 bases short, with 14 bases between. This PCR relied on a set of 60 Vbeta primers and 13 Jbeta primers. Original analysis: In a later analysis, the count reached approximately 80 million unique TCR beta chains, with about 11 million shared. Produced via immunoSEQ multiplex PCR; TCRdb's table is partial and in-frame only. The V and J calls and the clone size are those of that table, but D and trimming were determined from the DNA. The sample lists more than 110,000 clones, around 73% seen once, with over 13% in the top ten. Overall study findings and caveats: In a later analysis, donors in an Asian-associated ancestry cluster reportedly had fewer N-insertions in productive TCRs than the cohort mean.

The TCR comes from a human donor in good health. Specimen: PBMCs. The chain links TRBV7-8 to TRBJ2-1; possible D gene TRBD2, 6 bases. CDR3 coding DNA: TGTGCCAGCAGCTTAGATAGCGGTTTGGGGAATGAGCAGTTCTTC. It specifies CASSLDSGLGNEQFF.